A single sample gave rise to the 5 T cell receptor beta chains below, sequenced in a study of blood T cell repertoires in COVID-19. Method: immunoSEQ multiplex PCR; TCRdb's copy keeps in-frame clones and lacks some. The data show about 99,000 clones, around 82% seen once. The sequencing sample was made of peripheral blood. Source of these receptors: a man between 60 and 70 years old with acute or convalescent COVID-19.

V usage is TRBV30 and J usage is TRBJ1-2; D uncertain. CDR1 is GTSNPN and CDR2 is SVGIG in the germline V gene (reference sequence). V lost 0 bases, J lost 2 bases, and 16 bases lay in between. The CDR3 extends over 16 amino acids. The CDR3 loop reads CAWSVYSTRANYGYTF. The CDR3 nucleotides are TGTGCCTGGAGTGTCTACAGCACAAGAGCAAACTATGGCTACACCTTC.

The J gene is TRBJ2-1, the V gene TRBV14, with 7 bases identical to TRBD2. Germline assignment: CDR1 SGHDN and CDR2 FVKESK. The CDR3 runs 17 residues. V shed 3 bases and J 4 bases; nucleotides not matched to a gene: 12. Written as DNA, the CDR3 is TGTGCCAGCAGCCAGGCGGGACTGGGGGGGAAATACAATGAGCAGTTCTTC. The encoded protein is CASSQAGLGGKYNEQFF.

CDR3 sequence (DNA): TGTGCCAGCAGCTCGGTAGCGGGAGTAGGCAATGAGCAGTTCTTC. Its translation: CASSSVAGVGNEQFF. The rearrangement joins TRBV5-4 to TRBJ2-1, with 9 nucleotides matching TRBD2. Looked up from germline, CDR1 is SGHNT and CDR2 is YYREEE (reference sequence). The CDR3 is made up of 15 amino acids. With V trimmed by 3 bases and J by 6 bases, 7 bases remained unmatched.

The rearrangement joins TRBV7-9 to TRBJ2-3; D is possibly TRBD1 (5 bases). The CDR3 has 14 amino acids. V was trimmed by 3 bases and J by 1 base, leaving 8 bases between them. Per the germline V gene, CDR1 is SEHNR and CDR2 is FQNEAQ (reference sequence). The CDR3 region has the DNA TGTGCCAGCAGCTTTAAGACAGGCACAGATACGCAGTATTTT. It is translated as CASSFKTGTDTQYF.

The J gene is TRBJ2-7, the V gene TRBV12-3 or TRBV12-4, with a weak D call TRBD2 (5 bases). V was clipped by 3 bases and J by 7 bases, with 13 bases between them. The CDR3 runs to 13 residues. The CDR3 DNA sequence: TGTGCCAGCAGTTTCGGCAACCGAGGGGAGCAGTACTTC. It is translated as CASSFGNRGEQYF.